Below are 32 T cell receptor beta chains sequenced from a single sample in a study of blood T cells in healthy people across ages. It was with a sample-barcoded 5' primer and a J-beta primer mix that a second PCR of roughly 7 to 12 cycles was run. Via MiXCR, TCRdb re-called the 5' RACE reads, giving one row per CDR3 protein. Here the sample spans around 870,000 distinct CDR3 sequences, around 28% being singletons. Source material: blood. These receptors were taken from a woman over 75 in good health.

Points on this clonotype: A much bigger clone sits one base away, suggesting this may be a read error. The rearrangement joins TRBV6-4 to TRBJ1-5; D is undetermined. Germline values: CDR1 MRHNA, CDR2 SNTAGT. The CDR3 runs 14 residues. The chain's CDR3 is CAGSDGVGNQPQHF. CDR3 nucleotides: TGTGCCGGCAGTGACGGAGTAGGAAATCAGCCCCAGCATTTT.

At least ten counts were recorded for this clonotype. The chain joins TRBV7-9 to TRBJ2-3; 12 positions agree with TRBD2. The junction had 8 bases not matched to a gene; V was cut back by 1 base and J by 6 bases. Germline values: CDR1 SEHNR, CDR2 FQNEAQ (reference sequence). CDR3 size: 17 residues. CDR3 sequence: CASSLGTSGDFRDTQYF. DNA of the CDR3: TGTGCCAGCAGCTTAGGGACTAGCGGGGATTTTAGGGATACGCAGTATTTT. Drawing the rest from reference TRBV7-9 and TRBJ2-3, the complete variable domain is DTGVSQNPRHKITKRGQNVTFRCDPISEHNRLYWYRQTLGQGPEFLTYFQNEAQLEKSRLLSDRFSAERPKGSFSTLEIQRTEQGDSAMYLCASSLGTSGDFRDTQYFGPGTRLTVL.

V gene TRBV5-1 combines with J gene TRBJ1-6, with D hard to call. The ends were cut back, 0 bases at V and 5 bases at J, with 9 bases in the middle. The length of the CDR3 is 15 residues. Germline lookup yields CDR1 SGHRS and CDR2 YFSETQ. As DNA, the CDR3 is TGCGCCAGCAGCTTGGAGCGTTCCGATAATTCACCCCTCCACTTT. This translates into CASSLERSDNSPLHF.

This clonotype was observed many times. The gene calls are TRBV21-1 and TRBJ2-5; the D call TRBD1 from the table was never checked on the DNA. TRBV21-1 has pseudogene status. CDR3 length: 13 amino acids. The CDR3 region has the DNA TGTGCCAGCAGAAGTAAACAGGGAGAGACCCAGTACTTC. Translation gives CASRSKQGETQYF.

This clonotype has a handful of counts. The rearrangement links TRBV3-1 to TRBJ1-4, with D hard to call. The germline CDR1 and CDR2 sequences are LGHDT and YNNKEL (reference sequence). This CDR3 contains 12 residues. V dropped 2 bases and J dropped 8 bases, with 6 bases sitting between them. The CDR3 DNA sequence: TGTGCCAGCAGCCAACTAGGAGAAAAACTGTTTTTT. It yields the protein CASSQLGEKLFF.

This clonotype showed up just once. The CDR3 nucleotides read TGTGCCAGCAGTACAGAAGCCCCCCCAGATACGCAGTATTTT. Amino acid sequence: CASSTEAPPDTQYF. The chain combines TRBV12-3 or TRBV12-4 with TRBJ2-3; D remains ambiguous. CDR3 length: 14 residues. Trimming stripped 5 bases from V and 4 bases from J, with 13 bases between.

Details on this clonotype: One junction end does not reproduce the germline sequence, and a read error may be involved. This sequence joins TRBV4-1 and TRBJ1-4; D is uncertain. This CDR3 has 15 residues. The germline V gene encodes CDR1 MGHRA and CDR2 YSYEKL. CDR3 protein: CASSQEPHGDEKLFF. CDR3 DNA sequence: TGCGCCAGCAGCCAAGAGCCGCACGGGGATGAAAAGCTGTTTTTT.

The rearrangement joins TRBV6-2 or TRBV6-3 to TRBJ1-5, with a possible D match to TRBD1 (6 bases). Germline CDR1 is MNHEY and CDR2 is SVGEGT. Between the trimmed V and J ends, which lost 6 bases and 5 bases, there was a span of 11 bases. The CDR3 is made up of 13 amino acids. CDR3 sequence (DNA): TGTGCCAGCAGAAAGAGGGGGGATCAGCCCCAGCATTTT. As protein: CASRKRGDQPQHF.

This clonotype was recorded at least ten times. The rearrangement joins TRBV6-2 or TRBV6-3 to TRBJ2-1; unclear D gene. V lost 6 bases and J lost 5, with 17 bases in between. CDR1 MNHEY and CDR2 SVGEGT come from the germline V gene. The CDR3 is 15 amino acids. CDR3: CASRPRRMADNEQFF. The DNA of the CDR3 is TGTGCCAGCAGACCCCGGCGTATGGCCGACAATGAGCAGTTCTTC.

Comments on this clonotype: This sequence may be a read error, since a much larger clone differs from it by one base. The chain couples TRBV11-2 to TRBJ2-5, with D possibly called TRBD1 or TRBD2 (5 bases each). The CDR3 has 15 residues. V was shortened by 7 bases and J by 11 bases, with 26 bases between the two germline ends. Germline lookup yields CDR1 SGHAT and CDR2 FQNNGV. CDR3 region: CASNRGGTLRNEQYF. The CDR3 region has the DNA TGTGCCAGCAATCGGGGTGGGACCCTCAGGAATGAGCAGTACTTC.

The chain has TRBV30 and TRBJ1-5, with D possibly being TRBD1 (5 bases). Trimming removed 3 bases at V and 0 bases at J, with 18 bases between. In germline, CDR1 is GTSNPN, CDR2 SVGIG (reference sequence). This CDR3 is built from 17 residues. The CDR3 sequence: CAWSLNRGTYSNQPQHF. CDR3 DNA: TGTGCCTGGAGCCTCAACCGCGGGACCTATAGCAATCAGCCCCAGCATTTT.

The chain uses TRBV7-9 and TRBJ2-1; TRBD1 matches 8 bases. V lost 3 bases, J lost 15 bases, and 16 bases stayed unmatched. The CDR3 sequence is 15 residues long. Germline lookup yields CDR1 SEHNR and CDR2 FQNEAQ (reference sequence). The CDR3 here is CASSLARTGRDGRFF. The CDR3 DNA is TGTGCCAGCAGCTTGGCTAGGACAGGGCGGGATGGGCGGTTCTTC.

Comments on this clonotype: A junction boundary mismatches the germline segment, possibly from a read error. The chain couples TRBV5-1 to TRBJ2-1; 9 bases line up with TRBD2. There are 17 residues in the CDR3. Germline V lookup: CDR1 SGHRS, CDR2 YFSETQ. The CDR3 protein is CAGSPGTSRLGYNEQFF. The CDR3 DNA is TGCGCCGGCAGCCCAGGGACTAGCAGGCTTGGTTACAATGAGCAGTTCTTC.

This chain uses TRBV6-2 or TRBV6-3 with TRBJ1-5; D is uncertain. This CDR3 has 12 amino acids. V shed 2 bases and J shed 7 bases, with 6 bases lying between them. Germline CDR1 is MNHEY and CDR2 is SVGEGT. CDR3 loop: CASSYRSQPQHF. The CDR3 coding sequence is TGTGCCAGCAGTTACAGATCCCAGCCCCAGCATTTT.

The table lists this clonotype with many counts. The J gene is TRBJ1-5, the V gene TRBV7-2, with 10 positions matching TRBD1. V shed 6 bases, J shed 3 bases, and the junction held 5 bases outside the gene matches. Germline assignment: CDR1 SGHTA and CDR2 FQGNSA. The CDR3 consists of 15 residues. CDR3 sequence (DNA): TGTGCCAGCAGTGCCGGGACAGGGGACAATCAGCCCCAGCATTTT. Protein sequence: CASSAGTGDNQPQHF.

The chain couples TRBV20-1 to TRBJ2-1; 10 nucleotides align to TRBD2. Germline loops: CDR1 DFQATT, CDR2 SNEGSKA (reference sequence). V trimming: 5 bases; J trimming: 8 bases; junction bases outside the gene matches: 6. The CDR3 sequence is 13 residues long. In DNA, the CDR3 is TGCAGTGCTCCGGGACTAGCGTCCCATGAGCAGTTCTTC. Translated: CSAPGLASHEQFF.

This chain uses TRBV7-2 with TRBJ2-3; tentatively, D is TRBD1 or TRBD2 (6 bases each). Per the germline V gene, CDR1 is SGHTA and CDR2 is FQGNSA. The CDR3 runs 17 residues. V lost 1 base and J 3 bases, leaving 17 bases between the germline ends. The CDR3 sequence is CASSLGLGGWGTDTQYF. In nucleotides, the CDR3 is TGTGCCAGCAGCTTAGGGTTGGGGGGCTGGGGGACAGATACGCAGTATTTT.

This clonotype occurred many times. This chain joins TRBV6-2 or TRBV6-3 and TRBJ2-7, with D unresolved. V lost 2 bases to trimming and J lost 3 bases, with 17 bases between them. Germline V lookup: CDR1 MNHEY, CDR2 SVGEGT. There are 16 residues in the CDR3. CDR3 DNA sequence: TGTGCCAGCAGTTACGTCGTATTTAGGCAGAACTACGAGCAGTACTTC. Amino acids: CASSYVVFRQNYEQYF.

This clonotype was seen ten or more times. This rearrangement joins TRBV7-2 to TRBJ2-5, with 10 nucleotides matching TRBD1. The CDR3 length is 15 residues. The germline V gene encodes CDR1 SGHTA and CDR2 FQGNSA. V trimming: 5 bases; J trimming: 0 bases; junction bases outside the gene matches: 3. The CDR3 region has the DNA TGTGCCAGCAGCACGGGACAGGGGAACCAAGAGACCCAGTACTTC. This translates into CASSTGQGNQETQYF. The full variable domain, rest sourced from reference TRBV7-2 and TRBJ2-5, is GAGVSQSPSNKVTEKGKDVELRCDPISGHTALYWYRQSLGQGLEFLIYFQGNSAPDKSGLPSDRFSAERTGGSVSTLTIQRTQQEDSAVYLCASSTGQGNQETQYFGPGTRLLVL.

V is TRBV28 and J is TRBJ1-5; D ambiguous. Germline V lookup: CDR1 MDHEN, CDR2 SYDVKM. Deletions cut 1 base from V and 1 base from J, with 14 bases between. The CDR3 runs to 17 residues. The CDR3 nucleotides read TGTGCCAGCAGTTTATATGAGGCTCGGTTGAGCAATCAGCCCCAGCATTTT. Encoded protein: CASSLYEARLSNQPQHF.

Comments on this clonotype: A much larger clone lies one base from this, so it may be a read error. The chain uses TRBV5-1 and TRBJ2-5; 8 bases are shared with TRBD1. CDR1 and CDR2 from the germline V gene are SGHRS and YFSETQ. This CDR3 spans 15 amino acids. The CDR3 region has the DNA TGCGCCAGCAGCTTGGGGTCAGGGGGCAGGAAGACCCGGTACTTC. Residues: CASSLGSGGRKTRYF.

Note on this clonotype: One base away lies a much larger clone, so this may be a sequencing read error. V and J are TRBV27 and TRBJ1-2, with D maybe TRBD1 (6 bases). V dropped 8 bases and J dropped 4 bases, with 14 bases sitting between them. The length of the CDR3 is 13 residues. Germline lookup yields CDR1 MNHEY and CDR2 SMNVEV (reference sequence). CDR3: CASARGSVYGYTF. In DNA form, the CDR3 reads TGTGCCAGCGCGAGGGGGTCGGTCTATGGCTACACCTTC.

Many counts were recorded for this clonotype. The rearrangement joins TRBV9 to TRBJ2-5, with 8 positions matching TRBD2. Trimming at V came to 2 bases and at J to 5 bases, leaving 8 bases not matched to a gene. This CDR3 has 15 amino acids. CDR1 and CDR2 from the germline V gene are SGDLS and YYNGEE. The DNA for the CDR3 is TGTGCCAGCAGCGTTAGCGGGATGGGCGATGAGACCCAGTACTTC. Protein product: CASSVSGMGDETQYF.

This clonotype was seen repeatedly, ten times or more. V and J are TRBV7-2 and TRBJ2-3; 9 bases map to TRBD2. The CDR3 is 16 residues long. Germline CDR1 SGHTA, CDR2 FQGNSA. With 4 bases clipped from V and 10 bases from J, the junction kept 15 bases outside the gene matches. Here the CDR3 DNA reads TGTGCCAGCAGCTCCGTGGGGACTAGCCTTGTAAGGGCGCAGTATTTT. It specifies CASSSVGTSLVRAQYF.

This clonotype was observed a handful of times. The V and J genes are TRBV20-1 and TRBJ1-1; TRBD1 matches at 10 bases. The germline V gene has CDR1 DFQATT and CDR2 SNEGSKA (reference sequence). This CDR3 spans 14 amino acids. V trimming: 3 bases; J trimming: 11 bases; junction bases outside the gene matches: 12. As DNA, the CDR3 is TGCAGTGCTAGGGGGGACAGGGGAATCTTCGGGGCTTTCTTT. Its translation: CSARGDRGIFGAFF.

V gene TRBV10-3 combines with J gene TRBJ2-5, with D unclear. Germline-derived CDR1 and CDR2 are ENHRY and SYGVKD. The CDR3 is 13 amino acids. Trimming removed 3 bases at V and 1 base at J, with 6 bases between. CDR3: CAISDTSQETQYF. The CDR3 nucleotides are TGTGCCATCAGTGATACGAGCCAAGAGACCCAGTACTTC.

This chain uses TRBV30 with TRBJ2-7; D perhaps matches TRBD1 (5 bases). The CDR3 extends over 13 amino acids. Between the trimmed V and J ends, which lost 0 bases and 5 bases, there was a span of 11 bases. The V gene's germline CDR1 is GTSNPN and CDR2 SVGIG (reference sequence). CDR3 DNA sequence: TGTGCCTGGAGTGTCCAGGGCTTCCACGAGCAGTACTTC. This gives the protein CAWSVQGFHEQYF.

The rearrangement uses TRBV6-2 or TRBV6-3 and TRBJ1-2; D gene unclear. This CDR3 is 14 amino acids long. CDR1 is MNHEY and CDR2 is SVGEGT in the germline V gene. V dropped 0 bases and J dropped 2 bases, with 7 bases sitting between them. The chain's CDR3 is CASSYSKANYGYTF. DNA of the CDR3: TGTGCCAGCAGTTACTCGAAAGCGAACTATGGCTACACCTTC.

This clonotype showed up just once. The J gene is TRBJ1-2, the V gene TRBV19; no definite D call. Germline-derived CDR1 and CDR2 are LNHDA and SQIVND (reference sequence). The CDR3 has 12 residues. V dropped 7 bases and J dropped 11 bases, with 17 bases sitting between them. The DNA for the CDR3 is TGTGCCAGTATGGGTCGCCCGATTATATACACCTTC. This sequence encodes CASMGRPIIYTF. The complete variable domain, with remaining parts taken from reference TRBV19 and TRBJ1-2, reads DGGITQSPKYLFRKEGQNVTLSCEQNLNHDAMYWYRQDPGQGLRLIYYSQIVNDFQKGDIAEGYSVSREKKESFPLTVTSAQKNPTAFYLCASMGRPIIYTFGSGTRLTVV.

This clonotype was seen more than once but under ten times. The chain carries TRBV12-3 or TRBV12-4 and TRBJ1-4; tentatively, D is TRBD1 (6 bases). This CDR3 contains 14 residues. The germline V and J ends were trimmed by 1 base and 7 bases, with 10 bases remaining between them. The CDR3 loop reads CASSLGGPGEKLFF. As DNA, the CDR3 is TGTGCCAGCAGTTTAGGGGGGCCTGGTGAAAAACTGTTTTTT.

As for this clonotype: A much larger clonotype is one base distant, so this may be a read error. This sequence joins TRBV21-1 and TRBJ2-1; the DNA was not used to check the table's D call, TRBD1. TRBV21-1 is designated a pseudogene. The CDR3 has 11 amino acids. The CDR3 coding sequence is TGTGCCAGAGGGGGGGAAGAGACCCAGTTCTTC. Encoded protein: CARGGEETQFF.

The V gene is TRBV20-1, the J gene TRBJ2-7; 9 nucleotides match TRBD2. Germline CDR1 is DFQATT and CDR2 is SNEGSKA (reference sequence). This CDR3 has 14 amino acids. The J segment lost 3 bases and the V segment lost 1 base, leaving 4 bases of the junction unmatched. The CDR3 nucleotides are TGCAGTGCTAGAGGACTAGCGGCCGACTACGAGCAGTACTTC. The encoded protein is CSARGLAADYEQYF.